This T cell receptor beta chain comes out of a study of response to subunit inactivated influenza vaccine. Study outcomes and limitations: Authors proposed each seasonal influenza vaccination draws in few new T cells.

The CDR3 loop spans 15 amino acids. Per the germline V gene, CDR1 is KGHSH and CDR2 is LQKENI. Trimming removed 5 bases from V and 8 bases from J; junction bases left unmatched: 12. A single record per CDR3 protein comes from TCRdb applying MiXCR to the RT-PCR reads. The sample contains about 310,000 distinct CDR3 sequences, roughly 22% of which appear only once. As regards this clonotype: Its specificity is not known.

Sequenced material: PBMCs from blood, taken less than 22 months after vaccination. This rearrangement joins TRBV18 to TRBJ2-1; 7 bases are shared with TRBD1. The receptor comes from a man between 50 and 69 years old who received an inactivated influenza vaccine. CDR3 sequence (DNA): TGTGCCAGCTCAGTCCGCCAGGGGGTTATAGATGAGCAGTTCTTC. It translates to CASSVRQGVIDEQFF. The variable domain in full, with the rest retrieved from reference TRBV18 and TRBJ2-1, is NAGVMQNPRHLVRRRGQEARLRCSPMKGHSHVYWYRQLPEEGLKFMVYLQKENIIDESGMPKERFSAEFPKEGPSILRIQQVVRGDSAAYFCASSVRQGVIDEQFFGPGTRLTVL.